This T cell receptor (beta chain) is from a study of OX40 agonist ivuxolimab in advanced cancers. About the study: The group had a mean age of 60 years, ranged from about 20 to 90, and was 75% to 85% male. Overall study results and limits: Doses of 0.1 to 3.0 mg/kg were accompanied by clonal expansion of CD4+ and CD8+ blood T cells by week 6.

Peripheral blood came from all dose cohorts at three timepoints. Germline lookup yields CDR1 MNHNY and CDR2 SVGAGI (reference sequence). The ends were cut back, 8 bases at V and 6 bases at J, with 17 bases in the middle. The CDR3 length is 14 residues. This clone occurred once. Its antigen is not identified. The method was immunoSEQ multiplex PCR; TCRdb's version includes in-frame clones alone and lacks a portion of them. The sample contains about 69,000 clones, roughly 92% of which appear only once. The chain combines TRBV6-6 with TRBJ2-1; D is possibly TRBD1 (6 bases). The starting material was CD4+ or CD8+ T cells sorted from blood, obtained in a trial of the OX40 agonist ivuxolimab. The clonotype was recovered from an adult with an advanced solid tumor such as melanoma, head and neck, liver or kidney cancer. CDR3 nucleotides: TGTGCCAGCCGTCAGGGGCTAGCAAGCAATGAGCAGTTCTTC. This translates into CASRQGLASNEQFF.